This is a list of T cell receptor beta chains from one sample in a study of T cell clonotyping in hematopoietic cell transplantation. Profiling relied on immunoSEQ multiplex PCR, and the TCRdb table lists in-frame clones only, not all of them. In the table there are under 5,500 clones, more than 20% of which are singletons. The material was peripheral blood mononuclear cells, obtained 180 days after allogeneic stem cell transplant. Receptors originate from a male patient aged 35-50 years who had an allogeneic stem cell transplant from an unrelated donor, so the T cells may come from the graft donor. Some clones in this sample may be carry-over from other donors' samples. CDR3s include the opening cysteine and the closing phenylalanine or tryptophan. The order of the fields is V gene, clone size, J gene, CDR3 protein. Clone size is not always given. Where it is, it says once, few, many or a class for expanded clones.

TRBV29-1	NA	TRBJ1-2	CSVDRDGYTF
TRBV30	NA	TRBJ1-1	CAWGRGYTEAFF
TRBV28	few	TRBJ1-5	CASSPGNLGNQPQHF
TRBV14	NA	TRBJ2-7	CASSSRTSTYEQYF
TRBV30	NA	NA	CAWSGQNEQYF
TRBV29-1	NA	TRBJ2-5	CSVCHEGGFRQETQYF
TRBV30	NA	TRBJ1-1	CALERNTEAFF
TRBV28	few	TRBJ1-2	CASSRTGGSRANYGYTF
TRBV28	few	TRBJ1-5	CASNTWDYLAGQPQHF
TRBV11-2	NA	TRBJ2-7	CASSLGFSGLLGYEQYF
TRBV14	few	TRBJ2-7	CASSQETGIYEQYF
TRBV30	once	TRBJ1-4	CAWSATLGGNEKLFF
TRBV9	NA	TRBJ2-7	CASSADRGGYGEQYF
TRBV27	few	TRBJ1-2	CASSFSRAVGYTF
TRBV29-1	few	TRBJ2-5	CSARGGQTQYF
TRBV7-3	few	TRBJ1-2	CASSLTNSGLYGYTF
TRBV29-1	few	TRBJ2-3	CSVGYPGADTQYF
TRBV30	few	TRBJ1-5	CAWAHSNQPQHF
TRBV29-1	NA	TRBJ2-7	CSVEGIAGEQYF
TRBV9	NA	TRBJ2-3	CASSVRTTSTDTQYF
TRBV30	few	TRBJ2-7	CAWSWAAISYEQYF
TRBV2	NA	TRBJ1-2	CASTTGNYGYTF
TRBV7-2	NA	TRBJ1-6	CASRSDSPLHF
TRBV6-5	few	TRBJ1-1	CASTLQGGDTEAFF
TRBV29-1	NA	TRBJ2-5	CSVRTSLQETQYF
TRBV6-6	NA	TRBJ1-6	CASRPRVDNSPLHF
TRBV7-2	few	TRBJ2-7	CASSPSSGSLEQYF
TRBV4-2	NA	TRBJ2-7	CASSQGVSSDLYEQYF
TRBV29-1	few	TRBJ2-7	CSAYTASSYEQYF
TRBV9	NA	TRBJ2-3	CASSLTGSHLDTQYF
TRBV5-4	NA	TRBJ1-6	CASSLDRANSPLHF
TRBV7-3	few	TRBJ2-2	CASSPQTGSVTGELFF
TRBV27	NA	TRBJ1-5	CASSPKVDQPQHF
TRBV11-2	few	TRBJ2-7	CASSYSGTGYEQYF
TRBV30	once	TRBJ2-7	CAWSSPYLDRKQTDKTEQYF
TRBV29-1	NA	TRBJ1-4	CSVAKGSEEKLFF
TRBV9	few	TRBJ1-1	CASSVEGQGLAFF
TRBV30	NA	TRBJ1-2	CAWTSRDSYGYTF
TRBV30	NA	TRBJ1-4	CAWGRGTNEKLFF
TRBV7-9	medium-sized	TRBJ1-1	CAIVTGGNTEAFF
TRBV25-1	NA	TRBJ2-1	CASSRQGYNEQFF
TRBV14	few	TRBJ2-7	CASSLGQGFEQYF
TRBV25-1	NA	TRBJ2-5	CASSESRETQYF
TRBV30	NA	TRBJ1-1	CAWSTRTEAFF
TRBV6-5	few	TRBJ2-1	CASTWDRLGNEQFF
TRBV7-2	few	TRBJ2-7	CASSSQGYEQYF
TRBV5-6	large	TRBJ2-7	CASSSDGSPYEQYF
TRBV6-5	few	TRBJ1-1	CASSIQRQGARAFF
TRBV30	NA	TRBJ2-7	CACQLTGGFYEQYF
TRBV6-5	once	TRBJ2-7	CATRQRGTWTYEQYF
TRBV28	few	TRBJ1-2	CASRVGDSGYTF
TRBV4-2	NA	TRBJ2-3	CASSQDVTSLTTQYF
TRBV7-8	few	TRBJ2-1	CASSARQEPYNEQFF